Detailed here is one T cell receptor (beta chain). Antigen specificity is unknown. The record originates from a study of cytomegalovirus exposure and HLA in healthy donors. Study summary: Across around 400 genotyped donors, around 82% landed in the Caucasian-associated ancestry cluster. Study outcomes and limitations: Most CMV-associated TCR beta chains appeared HLA-restricted in a later analysis. CMV antigen specificity of a few CMV-associated chains was confirmed in vitro.

The CDR3 sequence is 14 residues long. CDR1 is SNHLY, CDR2 FYNNEI, per germline. V lost 5 bases to trimming and J lost 8 bases, with 18 bases between them. PCR involved 60 Vbeta and 13 Jbeta primers. The protocol was immunoSEQ multiplex PCR, while the TCRdb copy is restricted to in-frame clones and leaves out a portion. The data contain tens of thousands of clones, around 61% of them singletons. This chain connects TRBV2 to TRBJ1-2; possibly TRBD1 for D (5 bases). The receptor's source is a woman aged 45-65 years in good health and CMV-seronegative. Sequenced sample: PBMCs. This CDR3 is CASSYTPGLGGYTF. The DNA for the CDR3 is TGTGCCAGCAGTTATACACCAGGGTTGGGGGGCTACACCTTC.